These T cell receptor beta chains were read from a single sample in a study of T cells after posttransplantation cyclophosphamide. Data came from immunoSEQ multiplex PCR; TCRdb stores just in-frame clones and leaves some out. The sample carries 15,000 to 20,000 clones, about 90% recorded once. The sequencing here drew on CD4+ T cells sorted from blood, taken after allogeneic stem cell transplant with posttransplant cyclophosphamide. Source of these receptors: a male patient aged 55 to 70 who received an allogeneic stem cell transplant from a related donor and was CMV-positive. A subset of T cells may come from the graft donor. Each CDR3 is given with its conserved first and last residue. Each record gives: V gene, D gene, J gene, CDR3 length, CDR3 DNA, CDR3 protein. D genes are given only for firm matches.

TRBV9,TRBD2,TRBJ2-2,14,TGTGCCAGCAAAAGCGGGGGGTACACCGGGGAGCTGTTTTTT,CASKSGGYTGELFF
TRBV18,TRBD2,TRBJ2-4,20,TGTGCCAGCTCACCACCGGGGGCTAGCGGGGGGCCGGGGTCCAAAAACATTCAGTACTTC,CASSPPGASGGPGSKNIQYF
TRBV6-1,NA,TRBJ1-2,14,TGTGCCAGCAGTGAAGCAGGAGGGTCGGATGGCTACACCTTC,CASSEAGGSDGYTF
TRBV19,NA,TRBJ1-2,13,TGTGCCAGTACCGTGGAGAGAAACTATGGCTACACCTTC,CASTVERNYGYTF
TRBV5-4,NA,TRBJ2-6,15,TGTGCCAGCAGCTTGGCCCTCCCTGGGGCCAACGTCCTGACTTTC,CASSLALPGANVLTF
TRBV7-8,NA,TRBJ1-5,13,TGTGCCAGCAGCGCGAACAGCAATCAGCCCCAGCATTTT,CASSANSNQPQHF
TRBV6-5,NA,TRBJ2-7,12,TGTGCCACTGGGTCAGGCTCCTACGAGCAGTACTTC,CATGSGSYEQYF
TRBV5-4,TRBD1,TRBJ1-2,13,TGTGCCAGCAGCCAGGGACAGAACTATGGCTACACCTTC,CASSQGQNYGYTF
TRBV7-6,NA,TRBJ1-5,14,TGTGCCAGCAGCTTAGAACAGGGTAATCAGCCCCAGCATTTT,CASSLEQGNQPQHF
TRBV15,NA,TRBJ1-2,18,TGTGCCACCAGCAGGGACCCCCTCTCGGGTGGATGGGGGGGTGGCTACACCTTC,CATSRDPLSGGWGGGYTF
TRBV5-4,TRBD2,TRBJ2-1,17,TGTGCCAGCAGCTTGGCGGGGACTAGCGGGGGGGCCGGTGAGCAGTTCTTC,CASSLAGTSGGAGEQFF
TRBV5-4,NA,TRBJ2-3,14,TGTGCCAGCAGCTTGGATCCGAGCACAGATACGCAGTATTTT,CASSLDPSTDTQYF
TRBV7-2,NA,TRBJ1-2,16,TGTGCCAGCAGCTTATACTCGAGGACATTAAACTATGGCTACACCTTC,CASSLYSRTLNYGYTF